This entry features one TCR beta chain sequence. The table came from immunoSEQ multiplex PCR; TCRdb's copy has only in-frame clones and leaves some out. The sample lists about 99,000 clones; 93% were seen once. These data belong to a study of T cell changes during pregnancy in multiple sclerosis. Trimming at V came to 5 bases and at J to 3 bases, leaving 10 bases not matched to a gene. The CDR3 is made up of 15 amino acids. Germline assignment: CDR1 MNHEY and CDR2 SMNVEV (reference sequence). This sequence was found in a female donor with multiple sclerosis, enrolled in a pregnancy study. The sample consisted of peripheral blood, taken after pregnancy. The chain has TRBV27 and TRBJ2-7; 7 bases agree with TRBD2. The CDR3 nucleotides are TGTGCCAGCAGTCCCGGCGGGGGACGGATCTACGAGCAGTACTTC. Translating it yields CASSPGGGRIYEQYF.